This T cell receptor beta chain was obtained from a study of identical twins. The sample holds many counts of this clonotype. What it binds is not known. Study results and limitations: The study found excess low generation probability among twin-shared out-of-frame alpha sequences.

V was pared by 1 base and J by 11 bases, with 11 bases between. Per germline, CDR1 DFQATT and CDR2 SNEGSKA (reference sequence). There are 11 residues in the CDR3. Template switching added a universal primer site; cDNA carried unique molecular identifiers. TCRdb independently ran MiXCR on the 5' RACE reads; one entry per CDR3 protein. The repertoire includes some 630,000 distinct CDR3 sequences, about 7.6% of them detected once, and 1.6% sits in the top ten. These data are also associated with another study on yellow fever vaccine responses in identical twins.

This receptor was obtained from a woman in her late teens or twenties in good health. The chain is built from TRBV20-1 and TRBJ1-1, with D unclear. Specimen: PBMCs. The CDR3 loop reads CSARGDAEAFF. CDR3 DNA sequence: TGCAGTGCTAGAGGAGACGCGGAGGCTTTCTTT.